This T cell receptor (beta chain) originates from a study of T-cell memory formation after mild COVID-19. Study information: TCR clusters were mostly donor specific. Overall study results and limits: Balance between CD4 and CD8 was seen in clones contracting day 15 to 85, and a CD4+ lean was seen in later expanders. Mostly located in CM and EM were contracting CD4+ clones, with contracting CD8+ clones located in EMRA.

This clonotype showed up just a few times. Its specificity is not known. Germline-derived CDR1 and CDR2 are DFQATT and SNEGSKA (reference sequence). This CDR3 region has 13 residues. V lost 8 bases to trimming and J lost 2 bases; unmatched junction nucleotides: 7. TCRdb reprocessed the 5' RACE reads with MiXCR, giving one entry per CDR3 protein. The table lists 110,000 to 150,000 distinct CDR3 sequences, 14% of them singletons. The receptor comes from an adult woman who had mild COVID-19 (a few samples of this study predate the infection). Cell type and time point are not known. The V and J genes are TRBV20-1 and TRBJ2-7; TRBD1 matches at 9 bases. The sequencing sample was made of PBMCs or a T cell subset sorted from them (not recorded which). The CDR3 bases are TGCAGTTTCCGGGACAGGGTAGCCTACGAGCAGTACTTC. This translates into CSFRDRVAYEQYF.